These 3 T cell receptor beta chains share one sample of origin, sequenced in a study of shared clonotypes between healthy human individuals. The table came from immunoSEQ multiplex PCR; TCRdb's copy has only in-frame clones and leaves some out. The sample lists 2,100,000 or so clones; almost 96% were seen once. The sequenced sample consisted of naive CD4+ T cells sorted from blood. Documented subset: CD45RA+ positively selected. The origin of the receptors is a man between 18 and 35 years old in good health.

The J gene is TRBJ2-5, the V gene TRBV7-2; D possibly corresponds to TRBD2 (5 bases). The CDR3 is 14 amino acids. The ends were cut back, 0 bases at V and 5 bases at J, with 10 bases in the middle. Germline-derived CDR1 and CDR2 are SGHTA and FQGNSA. The CDR3 spells CASSLATSRETQYF. The CDR3 DNA reads as TGTGCCAGCAGCTTAGCAACTAGTCGGGAGACCCAGTACTTC.

The count of this clone is one. The CDR3 sequence is CASSLVSFLGETQYF. CDR3 sequence (DNA): TGTGCCAGCAGCTTAGTCTCTTTCCTGGGAGAGACCCAGTACTTC. This chain links TRBV11-2 with TRBJ2-5; D remains ambiguous. Trimming pared 1 base from V and 4 bases from J, leaving 13 bases between. Germline V gives CDR1 SGHAT, CDR2 FQNNGV. This CDR3 comprises 15 residues.

This clone was counted a single time. The chain links TRBV7-2 to TRBJ1-5, with no clear D. The V gene lost 0 bases and the J gene lost 6 bases, with 3 bases spanning the gap. CDR1 is SGHTA and CDR2 is FQGNSA in the germline V gene. The CDR3 is 12 amino acids. CDR3 sequence: CASSLAAQPQHF. CDR3 bases: TGTGCCAGCAGCTTAGCGGCTCAGCCCCAGCATTTT.